The 20 T cell receptor beta chains given below trace back to one sample, sequenced in a study of PD-L1 blockade in urothelial cancer. The sample's time point: pretreatment peripheral blood. Here immunoSEQ multiplex PCR was the method, and the copy in TCRdb shows in-frame clones only, minus some. The sample carries 100,000 to 150,000 clones, approximately 88% recorded once. Sequencing used PBMCs, obtained around atezolizumab (anti-PD-L1) treatment. The receptor source for this set is a man aged 45-65 years with urothelial cancer.

CDR3 bases: TGTGCCAGTCTCAGGGGTAGTGGGGCCAACGTCCTGACTTTC. Translation gives CASLRGSGANVLTF. This chain joins TRBV2 and TRBJ2-6, with D tentatively TRBD1 (6 bases). CDR1 is SNHLY, CDR2 FYNNEI, per germline. V dropped 9 bases and J dropped 3 bases, with 12 bases sitting between them. The CDR3 runs 14 residues.

J is TRBJ1-1 and V is TRBV19; 8 nucleotides match TRBD1. V trimming: 6 bases; J trimming: 3 bases; junction bases outside the gene matches: 12. There are 16 residues in the CDR3. Germline V gene sequence: CDR1 LNHDA, CDR2 SQIVND (reference sequence). CDR3 residues: CASRPTGQGLHTEAFF. The CDR3, as DNA: TGTGCCAGTAGACCCACCGGACAGGGATTACACACTGAAGCTTTCTTT.

The chain combines TRBV7-2 with TRBJ2-7; 9 bases are shared with TRBD1. CDR3 size: 16 residues. Looked up from germline, CDR1 is SGHTA and CDR2 is FQGNSA. V shed 0 bases, J shed 2 bases, and the junction held 5 bases outside the gene matches. The CDR3 sequence is CASSLATGQGTYEQYF. CDR3 nucleotides: TGTGCCAGCAGCTTAGCTACGGGACAGGGAACCTACGAGCAGTACTTC.

The rearrangement links TRBV19 to TRBJ2-2; TRBD1 matches 7 bases. This CDR3 comprises 14 residues. Losses at the gene ends were 10 bases for V and 1 base for J; bases not matched to a gene: 6. CDR1 LNHDA and CDR2 SQIVND come from the germline V gene (reference sequence). The CDR3 bases are TGTGCCACCGACCGGACAGGGAACACCGGGGAGCTGTTTTTT. It is translated as CATDRTGNTGELFF.

The chain employs TRBV19 and TRBJ1-3; D call uncertain. CDR1 LNHDA and CDR2 SQIVND come from the germline V gene (reference sequence). The length of the CDR3 is 16 residues. The V and J ends lost 3 bases and 1 base respectively, with 13 bases between them. CDR3 sequence: CASSISPAASGNTIYF. CDR3 DNA: TGTGCCAGTAGTATTTCCCCCGCGGCGTCTGGAAACACCATATATTTT.

The V call is TRBV9, the J call TRBJ1-2; 9 bases fit TRBD1. This CDR3 contains 16 residues. V lost 0 bases to trimming and J lost 3 bases; unmatched junction nucleotides: 6. Germline lookup yields CDR1 SGDLS and CDR2 YYNGEE. CDR3 DNA sequence: TGTGCCAGCAGCGTAGGGCTACGACAGGGGGACTATGGCTACACCTTC. Protein: CASSVGLRQGDYGYTF.

The chain links TRBV2 to TRBJ1-5, with D possibly TRBD1 on 5 matching bases. The length of the CDR3 is 13 residues. V was clipped by 1 base and J by 6 bases, with 7 bases between them. Germline V gene data show CDR1 as SNHLY and CDR2 as FYNNEI. The CDR3 protein is CASSEDRSQPQHF. CDR3 nucleotide sequence: TGTGCCAGCAGTGAAGACAGGAGTCAGCCCCAGCATTTT.

The chain combines TRBV19 with TRBJ1-6; TRBD1 is a possible D gene (6 bases). The CDR3 is made up of 15 amino acids. Per the germline V gene, CDR1 is LNHDA and CDR2 is SQIVND (reference sequence). Trimming left V 4 bases short and J 8 bases short, with 15 bases between. CDR3 in DNA: TGTGCCAGTAGTACCTCCGGACAGAGGTATTCACCCCTCCACTTT. Protein product: CASSTSGQRYSPLHF.

This chain links TRBV29-1 with TRBJ2-7; 9 nucleotides match TRBD2. The CDR3 spans 13 residues. CDR1 and CDR2 from the germline V gene are SQVTM and ANQGSEA. The V segment lost 6 bases and the J segment 6 bases; nucleotides outside the gene matches: 9. This chain's CDR3 is CSVRRGGILEQYF. The CDR3 DNA is TGCAGCGTGCGGCGGGGGGGAATACTCGAGCAGTACTTC.

The chain couples TRBV18 to TRBJ2-2; 7 bases fit TRBD1. The CDR3 has 14 amino acids. With 3 bases clipped from V and 3 bases from J, the junction kept 1 base outside the gene matches. Germline V gene lookup returns CDR1 KGHSH and CDR2 LQKENI. CDR3: CASSPGQYTGELFF. The DNA for the CDR3 is TGTGCCAGCTCACCGGGACAGTACACCGGGGAGCTGTTTTTT.

This clone was picked up one time. The chain couples TRBV5-1 to TRBJ1-3; D is uncertain. The CDR3 is made up of 15 amino acids. V was trimmed by 0 bases and J by 2 bases, leaving 9 bases between them. In germline, CDR1 is SGHRS, CDR2 YFSETQ. DNA of the CDR3: TGCGCCAGCAGCTTGGCAGCCGGGACTGGAAACACCATATATTTT. It translates to CASSLAAGTGNTIYF.

The CDR3 region has the DNA TGTGCCAGCAGCGTGACAGGGGGTAAATACGAGCAGTACTTC. It specifies CASSVTGGKYEQYF. V is TRBV27 and J is TRBJ2-7; 9 positions agree with TRBD1. Per germline, CDR1 MNHEY and CDR2 SMNVEV (reference sequence). Trimming removed 6 bases from V and 4 bases from J; junction bases left unmatched: 7. The length of the CDR3 is 14 residues.

The V gene is TRBV7-6, the J gene TRBJ2-1, with D perhaps matching TRBD2 (5 bases). CDR1 and CDR2 (germline): SGHVS, FNYEAQ. This CDR3 spans 16 amino acids. V was trimmed by 2 bases and J by 6 bases, leaving 17 bases between them. CDR3 nucleotide sequence: TGTGCCAGCAGCTTAAGTGGTTACCCCGAGGGCAATGAGCAGTTCTTC. Its translation: CASSLSGYPEGNEQFF.

The chain carries TRBV7-3 and TRBJ1-4; 9 positions match TRBD1. CDR1 and CDR2 (germline): SGHTA, FQGTGA. The CDR3 totals 14 residues. Unmatched junction bases numbered 3, after V lost 5 bases and J lost 5 bases. CDR3 in DNA: TGTGCCAGCAGCCTCGGGACAGGGAATGAAAAACTGTTTTTT. This codes for CASSLGTGNEKLFF.

The chain combines TRBV30 with TRBJ2-1, with D possibly being TRBD2 (6 bases). The germline V gene encodes CDR1 GTSNPN and CDR2 SVGIG (reference sequence). V lost 3 bases to trimming and J lost 0 bases, with 12 bases between them. This CDR3 has 15 residues. CDR3 in amino acids: CAWSGTSFSYNEQFF. As DNA, the CDR3 is TGTGCCTGGAGCGGAACTAGCTTCTCCTACAATGAGCAGTTCTTC.

This clone was seen just once. The genes are TRBV19 and TRBJ2-3; 13 nucleotides line up with TRBD2. Germline values: CDR1 LNHDA, CDR2 SQIVND (reference sequence). The CDR3 length is 16 residues. After removal of 4 bases from V and 2 bases from J, the junction contained 3 bases not matched to a gene. The CDR3, as DNA: TGTGCCAGTAGTACGACTAGCGGGAGGACCACAGATACGCAGTATTTT. Its translation is CASSTTSGRTTDTQYF.

This chain connects TRBV30 to TRBJ1-2; D gene unclear. CDR1 is GTSNPN, CDR2 SVGIG, per germline (reference sequence). The ends were cut back, 0 bases at V and 8 bases at J, with 13 bases in the middle. The CDR3 consists of 13 residues. CDR3 sequence reads: CAWSVPPERGYTF. The CDR3 bases are TGTGCCTGGAGTGTCCCCCCAGAGAGGGGCTACACCTTC.

This chain links TRBV7-9 with TRBJ2-7; the D gene is possibly TRBD1 (6 bases). In germline, CDR1 is SEHNR, CDR2 FQNEAQ (reference sequence). V gave up 5 bases and J gave up 7 bases, with 12 bases separating them. The CDR3 totals 12 residues. The CDR3 DNA is TGTGCCAGCAGCCACAGGGATAGAGAGCAGTACTTC. This encodes CASSHRDREQYF.

The rearrangement links TRBV2 to TRBJ1-5, with D unresolved. Per the germline V gene, CDR1 is SNHLY and CDR2 is FYNNEI. The CDR3 loop spans 14 amino acids. Trimming removed 6 bases from V and 2 bases from J, with 11 bases in between. The CDR3 DNA reads TGTGCCAGCAGCTACGAGAGGGGCAATCAGCCCCAGCATTTT. This encodes CASSYERGNQPQHF.

The chain combines TRBV5-1 with TRBJ1-2; D is undetermined. Germline CDR1 SGHRS, CDR2 YFSETQ. The CDR3 extends over 14 amino acids. With 4 bases removed from V and 1 base from J, the gap between germline ends came to 11 bases. CDR3 loop: CASSLEGSNYGYTF. The CDR3 nucleotides are TGCGCCAGCAGCCTCGAAGGGAGTAACTATGGCTACACCTTC.